Following are 30 T cell receptor beta chains from one sample sequenced in a study of early T cells in non-severe SARS-CoV-2 infection. TCRdb analysed the 5' RACE reads with MiXCR anew, one entry per CDR3 protein. The data hold roughly 83,000 distinct CDR3 sequences, with approximately 12% observed a single time. The source was whole blood, collected at baseline. Source of these receptors: an adult who was a healthcare worker with PCR-confirmed SARS-CoV-2 infection or an uninfected control (not recorded which).

In its sample, this clonotype was seen many times. The chain carries TRBV20-1 and TRBJ1-5; 8 bases map to TRBD1. This CDR3 comprises 17 residues. J gave up 1 base and V 1 base, and 9 bases lay outside the gene matches. CDR1 and CDR2 (germline): DFQATT, SNEGSKA (reference sequence). CDR3 protein: CSARAYRTGRSNQPQHF. The CDR3 region has the DNA TGCAGTGCTAGAGCTTACCGGACAGGGAGAAGCAATCAGCCCCAGCATTTT.

This clonotype was picked up many times. The J gene is TRBJ2-7, the V gene TRBV11-2; D ambiguous. Germline V gives CDR1 SGHAT, CDR2 FQNNGV. The CDR3 totals 16 residues. V was trimmed by 0 bases and J by 0 bases, leaving 12 bases between them. The CDR3 loop reads CASSLDRRVSSYEQYF. The CDR3 DNA is TGTGCCAGCAGCTTAGATCGGAGAGTAAGCTCCTACGAGCAGTACTTC. Complete variable domain (other parts from reference TRBV11-2 and TRBJ2-7): EAGVAQSPRYKIIEKRQSVAFWCNPISGHATLYWYQQILGQGPKLLIQFQNNGVVDDSQLPKDRFSAERLKGVDSTLKIQPAKLEDSAVYLCASSLDRRVSSYEQYFGPGTRLTVT.

The chain carries TRBV27 and TRBJ2-7; D remains unclear. Trimming took 2 bases from V and 3 from J, leaving 11 bases between them. This CDR3 region has 14 residues. Germline assignment: CDR1 MNHEY and CDR2 SMNVEV (reference sequence). The CDR3 region has the DNA TGTGCCAGCAGTTTAACCGGCCCTCTCTACGAGCAGTACTTC. Residues: CASSLTGPLYEQYF.

The chain recombines TRBV20-1 with TRBJ2-1; TRBD2 agrees at 7 bases. The germline V gene has CDR1 DFQATT and CDR2 SNEGSKA (reference sequence). CDR3 length equals 15 residues. V was clipped by 4 bases and J by 4 bases; unmatched bases: 10. The CDR3: CSATAGASGYNEQFF. The CDR3 bases are TGCAGTGCTACCGCCGGGGCTAGCGGATACAATGAGCAGTTCTTC.

This clonotype has just a few counts. The V gene is TRBV29-1, the J gene TRBJ1-1; D is undetermined. V gave up 2 bases and J gave up 4 bases, with 2 bases separating them. Per the germline V gene, CDR1 is SQVTM and CDR2 is ANQGSEA. The CDR3 runs to 10 residues. The CDR3 is CSVEITEAFF. CDR3 sequence (DNA): TGCAGCGTTGAAATCACTGAAGCTTTCTTT. Together with reference TRBV29-1 and TRBJ1-1, the CDR3 gives the full variable domain: SAVISQKPSRDICQRGTSLTIQCQVDSQVTMMFWYRQQPGQSLTLIATANQGSEATYESGFVIDKFPISRPNLTFSTLTVSNMSPEDSSIYLCSVEITEAFFGQGTRLTVV.

The V gene is TRBV5-4, the J gene TRBJ2-3; no reliable D call. Germline assignment: CDR1 SGHNT and CDR2 YYREEE (reference sequence). This CDR3 spans 15 amino acids. Trimming removed 2 bases at V and 7 bases at J, with 17 bases between. Here the CDR3 DNA reads TGTGCCAGCAGCTTACGTGACCGGCCTTTTCATACGCAGTATTTT. It yields the protein CASSLRDRPFHTQYF.

The chain recombines TRBV28 with TRBJ2-3, with D possibly TRBD2 on 5 matching bases. Germline V CDR1 and CDR2: MDHEN, SYDVKM. The CDR3 covers 14 residues. V lost 3 bases, J lost 10 bases, and 17 bases lay in between. This chain's CDR3 is CASSFSTRGQAQYF. CDR3 bases: TGTGCCAGCAGTTTTAGTACCCGAGGGCAAGCGCAGTATTTT.

The rearrangement links TRBV20-1 to TRBJ2-5; TRBD1 aligns across 9 bases. This CDR3 is 14 amino acids long. The germline V gene encodes CDR1 DFQATT and CDR2 SNEGSKA (reference sequence). Trimming cost V 5 bases and J 3 bases; bases outside gene matches: 7. The CDR3 spells CSAGPGTGKETQYF. CDR3 coding DNA: TGCAGTGCTGGGCCCGGGACAGGGAAAGAGACCCAGTACTTC.

In DNA form, the CDR3 reads TGTGCCAGCAGTCCCCGGGACGGAGACACCAAAAACATTCAGTACTTC. This gives the protein CASSPRDGDTKNIQYF. This chain links TRBV12-3 or TRBV12-4 with TRBJ2-4; D tentatively reads TRBD1 or TRBD2 (5 bases each). The CDR3 totals 16 residues. V was pared by 5 bases and J by 2 bases, with 16 bases between.

This clonotype turned up a few times. V is TRBV6-1 and J is TRBJ2-1; possible D gene TRBD2, 5 bases. Trimming pared 4 bases from V and 5 bases from J, leaving 18 bases between. CDR1 and CDR2 (germline): MNHNS, SASEGT. The CDR3 sequence is 16 residues long. This CDR3 reads CASSARGSSSNNEQFF. The CDR3 DNA is TGTGCCAGCAGTGCCCGGGGATCATCCAGTAACAATGAGCAGTTCTTC.

This clonotype was picked up many times. The chain joins TRBV14 to TRBJ2-4; D assignment may be TRBD1 or TRBD2 (5 bases each). The CDR3 has 15 residues. The ends were cut back, 1 base at V and 2 bases at J, with 9 bases in the middle. Germline CDR1 and CDR2: SGHDN and FVKESK. Here the CDR3 reads CASSQAQGPKNIQYF. The CDR3 DNA reads TGTGCCAGCAGCCAAGCCCAGGGACCCAAAAACATTCAGTACTTC.

A few counts support this clonotype. This chain joins TRBV20-1 and TRBJ2-1; TRBD1 aligns across 9 bases. V dropped 4 bases and J dropped 5; count of bases not matched to a gene: 3. The CDR3 contains 13 residues. Germline values: CDR1 DFQATT, CDR2 SNEGSKA (reference sequence). CDR3 sequence: CSAKTGGHNEQFF. The CDR3 bases are TGCAGTGCTAAGACAGGGGGGCACAATGAGCAGTTCTTC.

This clonotype was seen only a few times. This sequence joins TRBV30 and TRBJ1-1; 7 nucleotides line up with TRBD1. J gave up 10 bases and V 5 bases, and 10 bases lay outside the gene matches. Looked up from germline, CDR1 is GTSNPN and CDR2 is SVGIG (reference sequence). This CDR3 spans 12 amino acids. The CDR3 here is CAWQGGTFGAFF. CDR3 DNA sequence: TGTGCCTGGCAAGGGGGCACCTTTGGAGCTTTCTTT.

This chain uses TRBV4-2 with TRBJ1-2; D remains ambiguous. CDR1 and CDR2 from the germline V gene are LGHNA and YNFKEQ. This CDR3 contains 16 residues. The germline V and J ends were trimmed by 2 bases and 7 bases, with 20 bases remaining between them. The CDR3 region has the DNA TGTGCCAGCAGCCAACCCTCGGACTGGGGAGCTGCTGGCTACACCTTC. Amino acids: CASSQPSDWGAAGYTF.

The V gene is TRBV12-3 or TRBV12-4, the J gene TRBJ2-1; no definite D call. This CDR3 is built from 13 residues. Trimming stripped 5 bases from V and 6 bases from J, with 11 bases between. CDR3 protein: CASSRAPSNEQFF. The CDR3 bases are TGTGCCAGCAGTCGGGCTCCTAGCAATGAGCAGTTCTTC.

The V call is TRBV10-3, the J call TRBJ2-1; 10 bases are a match to TRBD2. Per germline, CDR1 ENHRY and CDR2 SYGVKD. V lost 10 bases to trimming and J lost 6 bases; unmatched junction nucleotides: 6. This CDR3 contains 13 residues. The CDR3 loop is CATGLAGVNEQFF. In DNA form, the CDR3 reads TGTGCCACGGGGCTAGCGGGAGTCAATGAGCAGTTCTTC.

Points on this clonotype: A single base separates this from a much larger clone, so it may be a read error. This sequence joins TRBV12-3 or TRBV12-4 and TRBJ2-7; D gene unclear. The CDR3 runs to 14 residues. The CDR3 DNA reads TGTGCCAGCAGTGACCCTCCTCCCGTCTACGAGGAGTACTTC. Residues: CASSDPPPVYEEYF.

Only a few counts were recorded for this clonotype. The rearrangement uses TRBV7-3 and TRBJ2-6, with a tentative D call TRBD1 (5 bases). The germline V and J ends were trimmed by 2 bases and 0 bases, with 17 bases remaining between them. The germline V gene has CDR1 SGHTA and CDR2 FQGTGA. CDR3 length: 19 residues. CDR3 in DNA: TGTGCCAGCAGCTTACTCGGCCCCAGGGTGAGCTCTGGGGCCAACGTCCTGACTTTC. The encoded protein is CASSLLGPRVSSGANVLTF.

This clonotype occurred a few times. The genes are TRBV4-2 and TRBJ1-2; 8 nucleotides agree with TRBD1. Trimming at V came to 1 base and at J to 3 bases, leaving 1 base not matched to a gene. Germline loops: CDR1 LGHNA, CDR2 YNFKEQ. The CDR3 contains 14 residues. CDR3 protein: CASSQAGQDYGYTF. The CDR3 coding sequence is TGTGCCAGCAGCCAAGCGGGACAGGACTATGGCTACACCTTC.

This clonotype is medium-sized in the sample. The chain combines TRBV7-6 with TRBJ1-4; D not resolved. V was pared by 7 bases and J by 5 bases, with 17 bases between. The germline V gene has CDR1 SGHVS and CDR2 FNYEAQ. This CDR3 is 15 amino acids long. The CDR3 loop reads CASTMGTGGNEKLFF. The CDR3 bases are TGTGCCAGCACCATGGGTACGGGTGGGAATGAAAAACTGTTTTTT.

V and J are TRBV2 and TRBJ1-1, with D tentatively TRBD1 (5 bases). The germline V gene encodes CDR1 SNHLY and CDR2 FYNNEI. The V end was cut by 2 bases, the J end by 5 bases, with 12 bases between. This CDR3 is built from 14 residues. The DNA for the CDR3 is TGTGCCAGCAGTGAATGGGGACGGGGGACTGAAGCTTTCTTT. This sequence encodes CASSEWGRGTEAFF. Full variable domain (rest looked up from reference TRBV2 and TRBJ1-1): EPEVTQTPSHQVTQMGQEVILRCVPISNHLYFYWYRQILGQKVEFLVSFYNNEISEKSEIFDDQFSVERPDGSNFTLKIRSTKLEDSAMYFCASSEWGRGTEAFFGQGTRLTVV.

In this sample, this clonotype turned up a few times. CDR3 coding DNA: TGTGCCAGCAGCTACAGAAGCGGGGGGAAAGAGACCCAGTACTTC. Encoded protein: CASSYRSGGKETQYF. The chain is built from TRBV7-8 and TRBJ2-5, with 9 positions matching TRBD2. The V gene end was trimmed by 4 bases and the J gene end by 3 bases; junction bases not matched to a gene: 6. The CDR3 is 15 residues long. The germline V gene encodes CDR1 SGHVS and CDR2 FQNEAQ.

This clonotype was picked up a small number of times. CDR3 protein: CASISGGMTYEQYF. The DNA of the CDR3 is TGTGCCAGCATCAGCGGGGGGATGACCTACGAGCAGTACTTC. This sequence joins TRBV2 and TRBJ2-7; 9 nucleotides line up with TRBD2. Germline V CDR1 and CDR2: SNHLY, FYNNEI. This CDR3 has 14 residues. The junction had 6 bases not matched to a gene; V was cut back by 7 bases and J by 2 bases.

J is TRBJ2-7 and V is TRBV3-1, with D perhaps matching TRBD1 or TRBD2 (5 bases each). Trimming removed 4 bases at V and 4 bases at J, with 14 bases between. Germline V gene data show CDR1 as LGHDT and CDR2 as YNNKEL (reference sequence). The CDR3 consists of 14 residues. The CDR3 protein is CASSPGRPKYEQYF. The CDR3 DNA sequence: TGTGCCAGCAGCCCGGGACGCCCTAAATACGAGCAGTACTTC.

This clonotype was detected many times. This sequence joins TRBV6-5 and TRBJ2-1; the D is unclear. Germline assignment: CDR1 MNHEY and CDR2 SVGAGI. V was clipped by 0 bases and J by 0 bases, with 15 bases between them. This CDR3 region has 18 residues. Here the CDR3 reads CASSYSITAPSSYNEQFF. The CDR3 DNA is TGTGCCAGCAGTTACTCGATTACGGCCCCCAGCTCCTACAATGAGCAGTTCTTC.

This rearrangement joins TRBV4-1 to TRBJ2-3; perhaps D is TRBD1 or TRBD2 (6 bases each). Germline values: CDR1 MGHRA, CDR2 YSYEKL. The CDR3 totals 14 residues. V shed 1 base and J shed 5 bases, with 10 bases lying between them. CDR3 coding DNA: TGCGCCAGCAGCCAAGCGGGGGCCGTAGATACGCAGTATTTT. This gives the protein CASSQAGAVDTQYF.

This clonotype has only a few counts. The chain joins TRBV20-1 to TRBJ2-7; 10 nucleotides agree with TRBD2. The CDR3 length is 15 residues. V was pared by 2 bases and J by 0 bases, with 4 bases of the junction left unmatched. In germline, CDR1 is DFQATT, CDR2 SNEGSKA (reference sequence). CDR3 region: CSARKLAGSSYEQYF. In DNA form, the CDR3 reads TGCAGTGCTAGAAAACTAGCGGGGAGCTCCTACGAGCAGTACTTC.

Only a few counts were recorded for this clonotype. The J gene is TRBJ1-5, the V gene TRBV7-9; no clear D. The V end was cut by 3 bases, the J end by 4 bases, with 4 bases between. Germline CDR1 reads SEHNR; CDR2 reads FQNEAQ (reference sequence). The CDR3 spans 12 residues. The CDR3 sequence is CASSFGNQPQHF. In nucleotides, the CDR3 is TGTGCCAGCAGCTTCGGAAATCAGCCCCAGCATTTT. Based on the CDR3 plus reference TRBV7-9 and TRBJ1-5, the full variable domain is DTGVSQNPRHKITKRGQNVTFRCDPISEHNRLYWYRQTLGQGPEFLTYFQNEAQLEKSRLLSDRFSAERPKGSFSTLEIQRTEQGDSAMYLCASSFGNQPQHFGDGTRLSIL.

The rearrangement links TRBV27 to TRBJ1-1; D is unresolved. This CDR3 is built from 14 residues. Germline V lookup: CDR1 MNHEY, CDR2 SMNVEV (reference sequence). V dropped 6 bases and J dropped 0 bases, with 11 bases sitting between them. In DNA, the CDR3 is TGTGCCAGCAGATCCGAATCCATGAACACTGAAGCTTTCTTT. It yields the protein CASRSESMNTEAFF.

This clonotype has more than one count but fewer than ten. CDR3 sequence reads: CASSLGLVAIYEQYF. CDR3 nucleotide sequence: TGTGCCAGCAGCTTGGGTCTAGTAGCGATCTACGAGCAGTACTTC. J is TRBJ2-7 and V is TRBV5-5; a weak D match, TRBD2 (5 bases). Looked up from germline, CDR1 is SGHKS and CDR2 is YYEKEE (reference sequence). The CDR3 has 15 residues. Trimming shortened V by 0 bases and J by 3 bases, and 13 bases separated the two germline ends. Drawing the rest from reference TRBV5-5 and TRBJ2-7, the complete variable domain is DAGVTQSPTHLIKTRGQQVTLRCSPISGHKSVSWYQQVLGQGPQFIFQYYEKEERGRGNFPDRFSARQFPNYSSELNVNALLLGDSALYLCASSLGLVAIYEQYFGPGTRLTVT.